The subject of this entry is one T cell receptor beta chain. Its antigen has not been determined. The data derive from a study of T cells expressing NK-cell markers (dated by TCRdb to 2018 to 2020). Background for the entire study: Three sorted T-cell subsets (CD3+CD56+NKG2C+, CD3+CD56+NKG2C- and CD3+CD56-NKG2C+) from about 8 donors had their TCR beta-chain repertoires profiled. Among the eight sequenced donors, only one was HCMV-seronegative, while the other seven were HCMV-seropositive. The eight sequenced donors were randomly selected healthy volunteers, three men and five women. Illumina HiSeq 2000/2500, MiSeq or NextSeq was used to sequence libraries as 2 x 150 bp reads. Overall study results and their limits: Those dominant clonotypes were again the most abundant among CD3+CD56-NKG2C+ cells in a few donors, at about 28.3-65%. It remained unclear whether the expanded NKG2C-expressing T cell clones were specific for HCMV antigens. In over five donors, the dominant CD3+CD56+NKG2C+ clonotypes were among the top 10 CD8+ clonotypes and accounted for roughly 1.0-8% of CD8+ T cells.

From its cysteine to its phenylalanine, the CDR3 spans 15 amino acids. The nucleotide record is missing. In the germline V gene, CDR1 corresponds to SGDLS and CDR2 to YYNGEE. Sequencing relied on an Illumina HiSeq 2000. The TCR beta cDNA libraries were made using 5'RACE template switching, a step that added both a universal primer site and unique molecular identifiers. Synthesis of cDNA was primed from the TCR beta constant segment and was followed by two consecutive PCR amplification steps. In the paper's pipeline: Reads were demultiplexed and grouped by UMI with MIGEC, and clonotypes were assembled and quantified with MiTCR. To exclude erroneous sequences, only TCR cDNA sequences supported by at least two reads were retained. The tcR package was used for downstream repertoire analysis, and clonotypes were matched between fractions using CDR3 nucleotide sequence together with V segment. VDJmatch was used to annotate antigen specificity against VDJdb, with one amino acid substitution allowed in CDR3. TCRdb reprocessed the public reads and reports one entry per CDR3 protein sequence, without DNA. The V and J calls follow TCRdb's processing rather than the paper's. The table for this sample records roughly 20,000 distinct CDR3 sequences. The top ten clones comprise about 57% of the sample.

HCMV-specific IgG was detected in serum with a commercial ELISA kit to determine HCMV serostatus. Ficoll density gradient centrifugation was used to isolate peripheral blood mononuclear cells from blood. This chain joins TRBV9 to TRBJ1-2; absent DNA, TCRdb's TRBD1 call cannot be checked. Specimen: blood T cells: a sorted CD56 or NKG2C T cell subset, CD4+ or CD8+ T cells, or bulk PBMC T cells (not recorded which). This sequence originates from a man aged 18-69 years in good health. CDR3 sequence: CASSVGGQGSGGYTF.